This T cell receptor beta chain comes out of a study of blood T cell repertoires in COVID-19. Study-level background: Samples of COVID-19 (acute and convalescent) were obtained from the United States, Italy and Spain. From T cells, B-cell-depleted T cells, or PBMCs came the material, which was cDNA or gDNA.

The protocol was immunoSEQ multiplex PCR, while the TCRdb copy is restricted to in-frame clones and leaves out a portion. The repertoire consists of about 250,000 clones, with 83% occurring once and the leading ten covering roughly 8.6%. This CDR3 comprises 14 residues. The V gene end was trimmed by 5 bases and the J gene end by 4 bases; junction bases not matched to a gene: 7. Germline V gives CDR1 KGHSH, CDR2 LQKENI. This clonotype was obtained from a man aged 40-49 years with active or convalescent COVID-19. The material sequenced was peripheral blood. This rearrangement joins TRBV18 to TRBJ1-2, with 7 positions matching TRBD1. The CDR3 sequence is CASSTQGNIYGYTF. The DNA of the CDR3 is TGTGCCAGCTCAACACAGGGGAACATCTATGGCTACACCTTC.